One sample yielded the 18 T cell receptor beta chains listed below, sequenced in a study of blood T cell repertoires in COVID-19. Only in-frame clones appear in the TCRdb table, and some are missing; sequencing was by immunoSEQ multiplex PCR. The data contain some 70,000 clones, 70% to 90% of them singletons. The sequencing input was peripheral blood. The receptor set was obtained from a woman aged 45-65 years with COVID-19, enrolled during active disease.

J is TRBJ1-2 and V is TRBV6-6; 7 nucleotides match TRBD1. V was clipped by 2 bases and J by 13 bases; unmatched bases: 7. Looked up from germline, CDR1 is MNHNY and CDR2 is SVGAGI (reference sequence). The CDR3 spans 12 residues. The CDR3 DNA follows: TGTGCCAGCAGTTACCCTAGACAGGGCGCCACCTTC. Translation gives CASSYPRQGATF.

This clone showed up just once. The gene calls are TRBV6-5 and TRBJ2-2; a weak D match, TRBD2 (5 bases). The CDR3 contains 14 residues. V was shortened by 2 bases and J by 7 bases, with 11 bases between the two germline ends. Per germline, CDR1 MNHEY and CDR2 SVGAGI. CDR3 DNA sequence: TGTGCCAGCAGTTACCATCGGGGTTTCGGGGAGCTGTTTTTT. Protein: CASSYHRGFGELFF.

The V call is TRBV18, the J call TRBJ1-1; tentatively, D is TRBD1 (5 bases). The germline V and J ends were trimmed by 5 bases and 5 bases, with 24 bases remaining between them. This CDR3 has 17 amino acids. The germline gives CDR1 KGHSH, CDR2 LQKENI. The CDR3 region is CASSKVGQGGIGTEAFF. In DNA form, the CDR3 reads TGTGCCAGCTCAAAGGTGGGGCAGGGAGGAATCGGGACTGAAGCTTTCTTT. The full variable domain, completed using reference TRBV18 and TRBJ1-1, is NAGVMQNPRHLVRRRGQEARLRCSPMKGHSHVYWYRQLPEEGLKFMVYLQKENIIDESGMPKERFSAEFPKEGPSILRIQQVVRGDSAAYFCASSKVGQGGIGTEAFFGQGTRLTVV.

The chain has TRBV2 and TRBJ2-1, with a possible D match to TRBD1 (6 bases). Trimming removed 3 bases at V and 1 base at J, with 10 bases between. Germline V gene lookup returns CDR1 SNHLY and CDR2 FYNNEI. This CDR3 contains 15 residues. The CDR3 DNA sequence: TGTGCCAGCAGTGACTCCGGGACATCCTACAATGAGCAGTTCTTC. Its protein is CASSDSGTSYNEQFF. The complete variable domain, with remaining parts taken from reference TRBV2 and TRBJ2-1, reads EPEVTQTPSHQVTQMGQEVILRCVPISNHLYFYWYRQILGQKVEFLVSFYNNEISEKSEIFDDQFSVERPDGSNFTLKIRSTKLEDSAMYFCASSDSGTSYNEQFFGPGTRLTVL.

This chain uses TRBV4-1 with TRBJ1-1, with D tentatively TRBD1 (6 bases). V was shortened by 1 base and J by 7 bases, with 13 bases between the two germline ends. The CDR3 runs to 14 residues. Germline V CDR1 and CDR2: MGHRA, YSYEKL. The CDR3 loop reads CASSQVSGALEAFF. DNA for the CDR3: TGCGCCAGCAGCCAAGTATCAGGGGCGCTTGAAGCTTTCTTT.

The chain employs TRBV6-2 or TRBV6-3 and TRBJ2-6; D is unclear. This CDR3 region has 22 residues. The ends were cut back, 6 bases at V and 0 bases at J, with 30 bases in the middle. The germline V gene encodes CDR1 MNHEY and CDR2 SVGEGT. Written as DNA, the CDR3 is TGTGCCAGCAGCCAAAGACCGCGCCGCGGCCGAGGAACTCTCTCTGGGGCCAACGTCCTGACTTTC. It yields the protein CASSQRPRRGRGTLSGANVLTF.

This chain joins TRBV5-4 and TRBJ2-7, with a possible D match to TRBD2 (6 bases). Trimming took 0 bases from V and 1 from J, leaving 8 bases between them. The CDR3 is 14 residues long. The V gene's germline CDR1 is SGHNT and CDR2 YYREEE (reference sequence). The CDR3 region is CASSLVGGSYEQYF. CDR3 DNA sequence: TGTGCCAGCAGCTTGGTCGGGGGTTCCTACGAGCAGTACTTC.

This clone appeared once. The chain employs TRBV3-1 (or the pseudogene TRBV3-2) and TRBJ1-2; D might be TRBD1 (5 bases). Trimming stripped 2 bases from V and 4 bases from J, with 14 bases between. In germline, CDR1 is LGHDT, CDR2 YNNKEL (reference sequence). CDR3 size: 15 residues. CDR3 residues: CASSQKGGEGYGYTF. CDR3 bases: TGTGCCAGCAGCCAAAAAGGAGGGGAGGGCTATGGCTACACCTTC.

In nucleotides, the CDR3 is TGCGCCAGCAGCCAAGAAGGCCGGGTCCAAGAGACCCAGTACTTC. Translating gives CASSQEGRVQETQYF. J is TRBJ2-5 and V is TRBV4-1; D call uncertain. Germline V gives CDR1 MGHRA, CDR2 YSYEKL. V was trimmed by 0 bases and J by 1 base, leaving 9 bases between them. This CDR3 has 15 amino acids.

This sequence joins TRBV12-5 and TRBJ2-7; D is ambiguous. This CDR3 contains 10 residues. Germline values: CDR1 LGHNT, CDR2 FRNRAP. Trimming took off 10 bases at V and 1 base at J, with 5 bases between the two ends. The CDR3, as DNA: TGTGCTAAAATATCCTACGAGCAGTACTTC. Translation: CAKISYEQYF.

The rearrangement uses TRBV9 and TRBJ1-1; possibly TRBD1 for D (5 bases). V lost 0 bases and J lost 1, with 7 bases in between. Germline V gene lookup returns CDR1 SGDLS and CDR2 YYNGEE. CDR3 size: 14 residues. The CDR3 bases are TGTGCCAGCAGCGTAGGGGGGGAGAACACTGAAGCTTTCTTT. It encodes CASSVGGENTEAFF.

This clone appeared a single time. The chain joins TRBV7-8 to TRBJ2-5, with D tentatively TRBD1 (6 bases). CDR3 size: 17 residues. Per the germline V gene, CDR1 is SGHVS and CDR2 is FQNEAQ. The V end lost 6 bases, the J end lost 4 bases, and 24 bases lay between the germline ends. This CDR3 is CASRARDILRASETQYF. In DNA, the CDR3 is TGTGCCAGCAGGGCCCGGGACATTCTACGCGCATCAGAGACCCAGTACTTC.

A single count supports this clone. This chain uses TRBV24-1 with TRBJ2-1; 9 bases fit TRBD1. This CDR3 has 16 amino acids. With V trimmed by 4 bases and J by 8 bases, 11 bases remained unmatched. Germline V gene data show CDR1 as KGHDR and CDR2 as SFDVKD. The CDR3 nucleotides are TGTGCCACCAGTGAGTATTCCGGGACAGGGAGGCATGAGCAGTTCTTC. Translated, it gives CATSEYSGTGRHEQFF.

In its sample, this clone was seen once. The chain joins TRBV5-1 to TRBJ2-1, with 9 bases aligning to TRBD2. J lost 5 bases, V lost 5 bases, and 2 bases had no gene match. The germline V gene encodes CDR1 SGHRS and CDR2 YFSETQ. The CDR3 contains 13 residues. CDR3 amino acids: CASSSGGDNEQFF. DNA for the CDR3: TGCGCCAGCAGTAGCGGGGGCGACAATGAGCAGTTCTTC.

The chain is built from TRBV2 and TRBJ1-5, with 7 bases matching TRBD1. Trimming at V came to 3 bases and at J to 2 bases, leaving 4 bases not matched to a gene. The germline V gene encodes CDR1 SNHLY and CDR2 FYNNEI. This CDR3 contains 15 residues. This CDR3 reads CASSDQGGRNQPQHF. The CDR3 DNA reads TGTGCCAGCAGTGATCAGGGGGGACGCAATCAGCCCCAGCATTTT.

This chain joins TRBV7-9 and TRBJ1-1; 7 bases agree with TRBD1. Unmatched junction bases numbered 5, after V lost 1 base and J lost 0 bases. Germline V CDR1 and CDR2: SEHNR, FQNEAQ (reference sequence). The CDR3 runs 16 residues. The CDR3 loop reads CASSLEEGALNTEAFF. The CDR3 bases are TGTGCCAGCAGCTTAGAGGAGGGGGCCTTGAACACTGAAGCTTTCTTT.

The chain carries TRBV9 and TRBJ2-2; 13 nucleotides line up with TRBD2. The junction had 7 bases not matched to a gene; V was cut back by 7 bases and J by 7 bases. CDR3 size: 15 residues. Germline CDR1 SGDLS, CDR2 YYNGEE. The CDR3 DNA sequence: TGTGCCAGCGGTACTAGCGGGAGGGCAGACGGGGAGCTGTTTTTT. Translated, it gives CASGTSGRADGELFF.

This chain connects TRBV10-3 to TRBJ2-2; 7 bases agree with TRBD1. The V gene's germline CDR1 is ENHRY and CDR2 SYGVKD. The CDR3 is made up of 14 amino acids. V lost 6 bases to trimming and J lost 6 bases; unmatched junction nucleotides: 7. The DNA of the CDR3 is TGTGCCATCAGAGACAGGGCCAAGGCCGGGGAGCTGTTTTTT. It is translated as CAIRDRAKAGELFF.